The text below deals with one TCR beta chain. Allocation to cohorts depended on clinical history reported by the participants. For recovered donors of Cohort 3, there were two negative PCRs, clearance, or symptom resolution. These data originate in a study of blood T cell repertoires in COVID-19. At the level of the study: The United States, Italy and Spain provided the acute and convalescent COVID-19 samples.

Generated by immunoSEQ multiplex PCR, the TCRdb table keeps only in-frame clones and is missing some. The sample contains around 150,000 clones, almost 85% of which appear only once. Trimming removed 1 base from V and 0 bases from J, with 10 bases in between. Germline CDR1 SGHTA, CDR2 FQGNSA. The CDR3 extends over 15 amino acids. This rearrangement joins TRBV7-2 to TRBJ2-7; no firm D call. This clonotype was obtained from a man aged 50 to 59 who had recovered from COVID-19. Sequencing was carried out using PBMCs or T cells enriched from blood (not recorded which). The CDR3 DNA reads as TGTGCCAGCAGCTTAGACCGCAGAGGCTCCTACGAGCAGTACTTC. Its translation is CASSLDRRGSYEQYF.